The 21 T cell receptor beta chains below come from one sample, sequenced in a study of T-cell memory formation after mild COVID-19. TCRdb independently ran MiXCR on the 5' RACE reads; one entry per CDR3 protein. Of fewer than 650,000 distinct CDR3 sequences listed, around 15% were seen once; the top ten hold roughly 8.2%. The sample comprised PBMCs or a T cell subset sorted from them (not recorded which). These receptors were taken from an adult woman who had mild COVID-19 (a few samples of this study predate the infection). Cell type and time point are not known.

The chain recombines TRBV25-1 with TRBJ2-7; 7 positions match TRBD1. Looked up from germline, CDR1 is MGHDK and CDR2 is SYGVNS. V was clipped by 8 bases and J by 6 bases; unmatched bases: 7. The CDR3 is 12 residues long. The CDR3 reads CASGGAGGEQYF. The CDR3 DNA is TGTGCCAGCGGGGGAGCAGGGGGCGAGCAGTACTTC.

This clonotype was observed a handful of times. The chain carries TRBV4-3 and TRBJ1-4; D gene ambiguous. Germline loops: CDR1 LGHNA, CDR2 YSLEER. There are 19 residues in the CDR3. The V and J ends lost 0 bases and 3 bases respectively, with 20 bases between them. Here the CDR3 reads CASSQDTPNAGKSNEKLFF. CDR3 nucleotides: TGCGCCAGCAGCCAAGATACGCCCAACGCCGGGAAGTCTAATGAAAAACTGTTTTTT.

In nucleotides, the CDR3 is TGTGCCACCCCCTCGCTGGACGGAGGCTACACCTTC. Its protein is CATPSLDGGYTF. The chain joins TRBV19 to TRBJ1-2; D is ambiguous. The germline gives CDR1 LNHDA, CDR2 SQIVND (reference sequence). Trimming shortened V by 10 bases and J by 8 bases, and 17 bases separated the two germline ends. The length of the CDR3 is 12 residues.

This clonotype was picked up a small number of times. The V gene is TRBV4-1, the J gene TRBJ2-5; TRBD1 agrees at 7 bases. In germline, CDR1 is MGHRA, CDR2 YSYEKL. The CDR3 sequence is 16 residues long. The V segment lost 0 bases and the J segment 3 bases; nucleotides outside the gene matches: 7. CDR3 nucleotides: TGCGCCAGCAGCCAAGAGGCGACAGGGTCCAAAGAGACCCAGTACTTC. Its protein is CASSQEATGSKETQYF.

The table lists this clonotype with a few counts. The rearrangement joins TRBV6-5 to TRBJ2-3, with D perhaps matching TRBD1 (5 bases). The V end lost 8 bases, the J end lost 3 bases, and 15 bases lay between the germline ends. The CDR3 runs to 14 residues. Per germline, CDR1 MNHEY and CDR2 SVGAGI. DNA for the CDR3: TGTGCCAGCCGGCGGTCAGGGCGGACAGATACGCAGTATTTT. It encodes CASRRSGRTDTQYF.

This clonotype has more than one count but fewer than ten. In nucleotides, the CDR3 is TGTGCCAGCAGCCCAATAGCGGGGGCCGCGGGAGATGAGCAGTTCTTC. Translated, it gives CASSPIAGAAGDEQFF. The V call is TRBV3-1, the J call TRBJ2-1; TRBD2 aligns across 9 bases. The germline V gene encodes CDR1 LGHDT and CDR2 YNNKEL (reference sequence). Trimming cost V 4 bases and J 8 bases; bases outside gene matches: 12. The CDR3 contains 16 residues.

The chain recombines TRBV29-1 with TRBJ2-1; 8 nucleotides match TRBD2. The germline CDR1 and CDR2 sequences are SQVTM and ANQGSEA. With V trimmed by 1 base and J by 7 bases, 6 bases remained unmatched. This CDR3 is 14 amino acids long. The CDR3 spells CSVEGQREKNEQFF. In DNA, the CDR3 is TGCAGCGTTGAAGGGCAGCGGGAGAAAAATGAGCAGTTCTTC.

In this sample, this clonotype turned up a few times. V is TRBV27 and J is TRBJ1-6, with D unresolved. V was trimmed by 4 bases and J by 3 bases, leaving 10 bases between them. This CDR3 is built from 15 residues. CDR1 is MNHEY, CDR2 SMNVEV, per germline (reference sequence). The CDR3 DNA sequence: TGTGCCAGCAGTTCACGCAGAGACTATAATTCACCCCTCCACTTT. Residues: CASSSRRDYNSPLHF.

The chain combines TRBV5-1 with TRBJ1-1; D perhaps matches TRBD1 (5 bases). Trimming took 4 bases from V and 5 from J, leaving 18 bases between them. The CDR3 runs to 15 residues. Germline V gene sequence: CDR1 SGHRS, CDR2 YFSETQ. The CDR3: CASSGGRTGMTEAFF. CDR3 in DNA: TGCGCCAGCAGCGGGGGTCGTACAGGTATGACTGAAGCTTTCTTT.

The genes are TRBV5-5 and TRBJ2-5, with D possibly matching TRBD2 (6 bases). The V gene lost 1 base and the J gene lost 6 bases, with 13 bases spanning the gap. The CDR3 length is 14 residues. The germline gives CDR1 SGHKS, CDR2 YYEKEE (reference sequence). CDR3 in DNA: TGTGCCAGCAGCTTGTCTTCGGGGGTACAGACCCAGTACTTC. Protein: CASSLSSGVQTQYF.

This chain joins TRBV24-1 and TRBJ2-1; a weak D match, TRBD2 (5 bases). V lost 9 bases to trimming and J lost 3 bases, with 11 bases between them. CDR3 length: 13 amino acids. Germline values: CDR1 KGHDR, CDR2 SFDVKD. The chain's CDR3 is CATSSAGYNEQFF. In nucleotides, the CDR3 is TGTGCCACCTCGTCGGCGGGCTACAATGAGCAGTTCTTC.

A few counts support this clonotype. The chain couples TRBV7-9 to TRBJ2-7; possible D gene TRBD1, 5 bases. This CDR3 is built from 14 residues. Germline V gives CDR1 SEHNR, CDR2 FQNEAQ (reference sequence). Trimming cost V 5 bases and J 2 bases, with 13 bases left between them. The CDR3 DNA reads as TGTGCCAGCAGCGTGAAGGGGATTCCCTACGAGCAGTACTTC. Its translation: CASSVKGIPYEQYF.

In this sample, this clonotype turned up once. The chain has TRBV7-3 and TRBJ2-1; D perhaps matches TRBD2 (6 bases). V was cut by 5 bases and J by 9 bases, with 17 bases left in between. The CDR3 spans 14 residues. CDR1 SGHTA and CDR2 FQGTGA come from the germline V gene. Here the CDR3 reads CASSLPTRSAEQFF. The CDR3 DNA follows: TGTGCCAGCAGCCTACCGACTAGGTCAGCTGAGCAGTTCTTC.

This clonotype was picked up many times. CDR3 nucleotide sequence: TGTGCCAGCAAACTGGGGGCCGGACAGTCTGGAAACACCATATATTTT. Protein sequence: CASKLGAGQSGNTIYF. This chain connects TRBV12-3 or TRBV12-4 to TRBJ1-3; D is possibly TRBD1 (6 bases). Trimming pared 7 bases from V and 1 base from J, leaving 17 bases between. This CDR3 has 16 residues.

The rearrangement links TRBV20-1 to TRBJ2-1, with 14 bases fitting TRBD2. The germline CDR1 and CDR2 sequences are DFQATT and SNEGSKA (reference sequence). The CDR3 has 15 amino acids. V dropped 6 bases and J dropped 9; count of bases not matched to a gene: 10. CDR3 loop: CSAGVLGLAGGEQFF. The CDR3 region has the DNA TGCAGTGCGGGGGTACTCGGACTAGCGGGAGGTGAGCAGTTCTTC.

The chain combines TRBV9 with TRBJ2-3; 11 bases are shared with TRBD2. The CDR3 has 15 residues. CDR1 and CDR2 from the germline V gene are SGDLS and YYNGEE. J was trimmed by 4 bases and V by 3 bases; bases with no gene match: 4. The CDR3 region has the DNA TGTGCCAGCAGCGATAGCGGGGGGGATTCAGATACGCAGTATTTT. This encodes CASSDSGGDSDTQYF.

In this sample, this clonotype turned up many times. This rearrangement joins TRBV24-1 to TRBJ2-2, with 8 bases fitting TRBD1. In germline, CDR1 is KGHDR, CDR2 SFDVKD. The CDR3 sequence is 14 residues long. V dropped 6 bases and J dropped 6; count of bases not matched to a gene: 5. Here the CDR3 DNA reads TGTGCCACCAGTTCAGACAGGGGAGCCGGGGAGCTGTTTTTT. Translated, it gives CATSSDRGAGELFF.

The V and J genes are TRBV5-1 and TRBJ2-1, with a tentative D call TRBD2 (6 bases). The ends were cut back, 5 bases at V and 9 bases at J, with 21 bases in the middle. CDR1 and CDR2 (germline): SGHRS, YFSETQ. The CDR3 sequence is 15 residues long. The CDR3 sequence is CASRPLSGRTGEQFF. CDR3 DNA: TGCGCCAGCAGGCCCCTGAGCGGGCGTACGGGTGAGCAGTTCTTC.

The chain recombines TRBV15 with TRBJ2-7, with 7 positions matching TRBD2. CDR1 and CDR2 from the germline V gene are LNHNV and YYDKDF (reference sequence). This CDR3 spans 19 amino acids. The trim removed 0 bases at V and 5 bases at J, leaving 19 bases unmatched. The CDR3 loop is CATSREHPASGSLRDEQYF. CDR3 in DNA: TGTGCCACCAGCAGAGAACACCCGGCTAGCGGCAGCCTTCGGGACGAGCAGTACTTC.

This clonotype was seen only a few times. J is TRBJ1-6 and V is TRBV12-3 or TRBV12-4; D is unresolved. This CDR3 has 15 residues. Trimming left V 7 bases short and J 7 bases short, with 17 bases between. The CDR3 is CASTTTGIQNSPLHF. The CDR3 DNA sequence: TGTGCCAGCACTACAACCGGGATTCAAAATTCACCCCTCCACTTT.

The gene calls are TRBV7-2 and TRBJ2-7, with 7 bases matching TRBD1. From germline, CDR1 is SGHTA and CDR2 FQGNSA. V shed 4 bases, J shed 9 bases, and the junction held 9 bases outside the gene matches. This CDR3 contains 13 residues. CDR3 protein: CASSSGTERWQYF. CDR3 DNA: TGTGCCAGCAGCTCTGGGACAGAACGATGGCAGTACTTC.